These 13 T cell receptor beta chains were all obtained from the same sample, sequenced in a study of T cell repertoires in cytomegalovirus infection (dated by TCRdb to 2018 to 2020). Sequenced using an Illumina HiSeq 1500. TCRdb reprocessed the public reads (quality trimming at Q25 with fastp, clone calling with MiXCR) and kept in-frame beta chains. Identical CDR3 proteins give one entry, which carries the most common genes and DNA. Within this sample are approximately 250,000 distinct CDR3 sequences, with 22% of them counted one time only. 15% to 20% of the sample goes to the ten largest clones. The sample was CD8+ T cells from PBMCs. All receptors come from a human donor in good health (CMV status not recorded). Some clones in this sample may be carry-over from other donors' samples.

This chain links TRBV7-6 with TRBJ2-1, with TRBD1 matching 11 bases. This CDR3 spans 16 amino acids. Germline CDR1 and CDR2: SGHVS and FNYEAQ. V shed 5 bases and J 2 bases; nucleotides not matched to a gene: 5. DNA for the CDR3: TGTGCCAGCAGCCGGGGACAGGGGGTACCCTACAATGAGCAGTTCTTC. Translated: CASSRGQGVPYNEQFF.

The DNA for the CDR3 is TGCAGTGCTAGATCTGGGCTCGACTCCTACGAGCAGTACTTC. Its translation: CSARSGLDSYEQYF. The genes are TRBV20-1 and TRBJ2-7; no clear D. The germline V gene encodes CDR1 DFQATT and CDR2 SNEGSKA (reference sequence). The CDR3 covers 14 residues. Between the trimmed V and J ends, which lost 2 bases and 0 bases, there was a span of 11 bases.

This chain uses TRBV7-6 with TRBJ2-1; D is perhaps TRBD2 (7 bases). Trimming shortened V by 5 bases and J by 4 bases, and 18 bases separated the two germline ends. The CDR3 runs to 16 residues. Germline V CDR1 and CDR2: SGHVS, FNYEAQ. DNA of the CDR3: TGTGCCAGCAGCCCAAGGGGGGGCCTCGGATACAATGAGCAGTTCTTC. It encodes CASSPRGGLGYNEQFF.

This chain connects TRBV27 to TRBJ1-3, with 9 bases identical to TRBD1. The trim removed 4 bases at V and 3 bases at J, leaving 1 base unmatched. The V gene's germline CDR1 is MNHEY and CDR2 SMNVEV (reference sequence). The CDR3 loop spans 14 amino acids. CDR3 sequence reads: CASSSTGGGNTIYF. For the CDR3, the DNA is TGTGCCAGCAGTTCGACAGGGGGTGGAAACACCATATATTTT.

This clonotype was seen more than once but under ten times. The V gene is TRBV28, the J gene TRBJ2-1, with D perhaps matching TRBD1 (7 bases). The CDR3 loop spans 16 amino acids. The germline V and J ends were trimmed by 6 bases and 0 bases, with 15 bases remaining between them. In germline, CDR1 is MDHEN, CDR2 SYDVKM. This chain's CDR3 is CASSFRGVTSYNEQFF. The CDR3 DNA sequence: TGTGCCAGCAGCTTCAGGGGGGTTACCTCCTACAATGAGCAGTTCTTC.

This clonotype was observed at least ten times. V and J are TRBV6-2 or TRBV6-3 and TRBJ2-3; the D gene is possibly TRBD2 (6 bases). Trimming removed 0 bases at V and 4 bases at J, with 17 bases between. The CDR3 has 17 residues. Per germline, CDR1 MNHEY and CDR2 SVGEGT. The CDR3 coding sequence is TGTGCCAGCAGTTACTCGAAGGGCGGGGAGGACGCAGATACGCAGTATTTT. Its translation: CASSYSKGGEDADTQYF.

This clonotype was detected ten times or more. The chain recombines TRBV7-2 with TRBJ2-3, with D maybe TRBD2 (5 bases). Looked up from germline, CDR1 is SGHTA and CDR2 is FQGNSA. The ends were cut back, 10 bases at V and 1 base at J, with 18 bases in the middle. This CDR3 is 15 amino acids long. CDR3 in DNA: TGTGCCACTACCGGCGGCGGACTCGGCACAGATACGCAGTATTTT. It specifies CATTGGGLGTDTQYF.

There are many counts of this clonotype. The V call is TRBV28, the J call TRBJ2-3, with D unclear. Germline V CDR1 and CDR2: MDHEN, SYDVKM. The CDR3 is made up of 16 amino acids. The V end was cut by 0 bases, the J end by 2 bases, with 12 bases between. The chain's CDR3 is CASSLWEPANTDTQYF. CDR3 DNA sequence: TGTGCCAGCAGTTTATGGGAGCCCGCCAACACAGATACGCAGTATTTT.

V and J are TRBV7-3 and TRBJ2-7, with D hard to call. Germline assignment: CDR1 SGHTA and CDR2 FQGTGA. V lost 3 bases, J lost 2 bases, and 8 bases lay in between. The CDR3 has 13 amino acids. CDR3: CASSLAPAYEQYF. In nucleotides, the CDR3 is TGTGCCAGCAGCTTGGCTCCAGCCTACGAGCAGTACTTC. Full variable domain (rest looked up from reference TRBV7-3 and TRBJ2-7): GAGVSQTPSNKVTEKGKYVELRCDPISGHTALYWYRQSLGQGPEFLIYFQGTGAADDSGLPNDRFFAVRPEGSVSTLKIQRTERGDSAVYLCASSLAPAYEQYFGPGTRLTVT.

V and J are TRBV20-1 and TRBJ2-1; TRBD2 matches 11 bases. V lost 3 bases and J lost 0; bases outside the gene matches: 10. Germline-derived CDR1 and CDR2 are DFQATT and SNEGSKA (reference sequence). The CDR3 loop spans 18 amino acids. The CDR3 DNA reads as TGCAGTGCTAGGGGTAGGCTAGCGGGGGGAAGCTCCTACAATGAGCAGTTCTTC. This gives the protein CSARGRLAGGSSYNEQFF.

A few counts support this clonotype. The gene calls are TRBV24-1 and TRBJ2-5; TRBD1 is a possible D gene (5 bases). From germline, CDR1 is KGHDR and CDR2 SFDVKD. V shed 4 bases and J shed 7 bases, with 15 bases lying between them. The CDR3 is 14 residues long. This CDR3 reads CATSDRTTPPTQYF. The CDR3 DNA reads TGTGCCACCAGTGACCGGACAACCCCACCGACCCAGTACTTC.

This clonotype turned up a few times. The chain uses TRBV12-3 or TRBV12-4 and TRBJ1-5, with a possible D match to TRBD1 (6 bases). Trimming removed 1 base from V and 5 bases from J, with 9 bases in between. This CDR3 region has 14 residues. The CDR3 DNA sequence: TGTGCCAGCAGTTTAGAGGGGGGGTATCAGCCCCAGCATTTT. Translating it yields CASSLEGGYQPQHF.

V usage is TRBV2 and J usage is TRBJ2-7; TRBD2 agrees at 11 bases. This CDR3 region has 15 residues. The V gene end was trimmed by 4 bases and the J gene end by 0 bases; junction bases not matched to a gene: 2. Germline V gene data show CDR1 as SNHLY and CDR2 as FYNNEI. As DNA, the CDR3 is TGTGCCAGCAGTGGACTAGCGGGGAGCTCCTACGAGCAGTACTTC. Translated: CASSGLAGSSYEQYF.